This T cell receptor beta chain was sequenced in a study of blood T cell repertoires in COVID-19. Looking at the study overall: Samples taken during acute and convalescent COVID-19 were collected in the United States, Italy and Spain. Sample material is recorded as cDNA or gDNA derived from T cells, B-cell-depleted T cells, or PBMCs.

The CDR3 covers 12 residues. The germline CDR1 and CDR2 sequences are SQVTM and ANQGSEA. V lost 7 bases and J lost 5, with 14 bases in between. Authors' processing steps: Estimated nucleated cell counts came from reference gene primer amplification. The repertoire was sequenced with immunoSEQ multiplex PCR; TCRdb's copy has only in-frame clones and lacks some. V, J and clone size are those of that table, while D and trimming were read from the DNA. The sample yields 150,000 to 200,000 clones, less than 90% seen once. Followed over time, Seattle patients had been enrolled while infection was active. Only one count was recorded for this clone.

This clonotype originated in a woman aged 60-70 years with COVID-19, enrolled during active disease. The genes are TRBV29-1 and TRBJ1-1, with D perhaps TRBD1 (6 bases). Sample: peripheral blood. The CDR3 coding sequence is TGCAGCGGTGCCCCGCAGGGGACTGAAGCTTTCTTT. Translating it yields CSGAPQGTEAFF.